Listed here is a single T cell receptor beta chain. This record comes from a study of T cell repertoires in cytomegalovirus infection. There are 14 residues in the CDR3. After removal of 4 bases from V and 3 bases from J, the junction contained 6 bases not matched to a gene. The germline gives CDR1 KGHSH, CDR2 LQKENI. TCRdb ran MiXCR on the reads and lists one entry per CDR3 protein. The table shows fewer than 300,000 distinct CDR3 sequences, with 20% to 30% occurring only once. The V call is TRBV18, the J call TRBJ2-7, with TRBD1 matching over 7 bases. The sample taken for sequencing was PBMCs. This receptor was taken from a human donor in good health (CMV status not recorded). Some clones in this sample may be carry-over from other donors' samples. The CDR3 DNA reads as TGTGCCAGCTCACGAGACAGGGAACTCTACGAGCAGTACTTC. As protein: CASSRDRELYEQYF.